These 25 T cell receptor beta chains share one sample of origin, sequenced in a study of Ad26.COV2.S vaccination and SARS-CoV-2 variants. Libraries were prepared by immunoSEQ multiplex PCR; TCRdb keeps only in-frame clonotypes and omits some of them. The sample has a few hundred thousand clones; 85% to 90% are singletons. Treatment denoted: around 19 received Ad26.COV2.S at low or high dose, single or two shots; several received placebo; per-sample allocation not given. Each sample was drawn 63 days after the first injection (of vaccine or placebo). The sequencing used peripheral blood, collected in a trial of Ad26.COV2.S vaccine versus placebo. These receptors were obtained from a person between 18 and 65 years old who received the Ad26.COV2.S COVID-19 vaccine or a placebo.

This chain uses TRBV28 with TRBJ1-1; D gene ambiguous. Trimming took off 2 bases at V and 0 bases at J, with 7 bases between the two ends. The CDR3 runs to 14 residues. Per the germline V gene, CDR1 is MDHEN and CDR2 is SYDVKM. The CDR3: CASSLTDMNTEAFF. CDR3 bases: TGTGCCAGCAGTTTAACCGACATGAACACTGAAGCTTTCTTT.

The chain carries TRBV3-1 (or the pseudogene TRBV3-2) and TRBJ2-3; 11 positions match TRBD2. The CDR3 runs 18 residues. V trimming: 4 bases; J trimming: 6 bases; junction bases outside the gene matches: 15. Germline V gives CDR1 LGHDT, CDR2 YNNKEL (reference sequence). CDR3 region: CASSRGRLAGGSGDTQYF. DNA for the CDR3: TGTGCCAGCAGCCGTGGAAGGCTAGCGGGGGGAAGTGGCGATACGCAGTATTTT.

This chain connects TRBV15 to TRBJ1-1; weak D call: TRBD1 (5 bases). The ends were cut back, 0 bases at V and 1 base at J, with 9 bases in the middle. Germline lookup yields CDR1 LNHNV and CDR2 YYDKDF (reference sequence). CDR3 length: 15 residues. CDR3 in amino acids: CATSRDRGGNTEAFF. The CDR3 nucleotides are TGTGCCACCAGCAGAGATAGGGGAGGGAACACTGAAGCTTTCTTT.

The chain recombines TRBV27 with TRBJ1-5; 9 bases line up with TRBD1. CDR3 length equals 15 residues. CDR1 MNHEY and CDR2 SMNVEV come from the germline V gene (reference sequence). With V trimmed by 3 bases and J by 3 bases, 3 bases remained unmatched. The CDR3 here is CASSLGQGTNQPQHF. The CDR3 DNA reads as TGTGCCAGCAGTTTGGGACAGGGCACCAATCAGCCCCAGCATTTT.

The count of this clone is one. V usage is TRBV2 and J usage is TRBJ1-3; possibly TRBD1 for D (5 bases). V was trimmed by 2 bases and J by 0 bases, leaving 14 bases between them. The CDR3 length is 17 residues. Germline CDR1 reads SNHLY; CDR2 reads FYNNEI. The CDR3 DNA is TGTGCCAGCAGTGAATGGGGCCAGGGTCTCTCTGGAAACACCATATATTTT. Protein product: CASSEWGQGLSGNTIYF. Looking up the rest from reference TRBV2 and TRBJ1-3 gives the full variable domain: EPEVTQTPSHQVTQMGQEVILRCVPISNHLYFYWYRQILGQKVEFLVSFYNNEISEKSEIFDDQFSVERPDGSNFTLKIRSTKLEDSAMYFCASSEWGQGLSGNTIYFGEGSWLTVV.

V usage is TRBV4-1 and J usage is TRBJ2-3, with no clear D. From germline, CDR1 is MGHRA and CDR2 YSYEKL. V was cut by 0 bases and J by 3 bases, with 13 bases left in between. The CDR3 spans 16 residues. CDR3 sequence reads: CASSQEGSVGTDTQYF. The CDR3 region has the DNA TGCGCCAGCAGCCAAGAAGGAAGCGTGGGGACAGATACGCAGTATTTT.

This sequence joins TRBV3-1 (or the pseudogene TRBV3-2) and TRBJ1-1; TRBD1 aligns across 7 bases. V was pared by 8 bases and J by 11 bases, with 17 bases of the junction left unmatched. This CDR3 region has 14 residues. In germline, CDR1 is LGHDT, CDR2 YNNKEL (reference sequence). This CDR3 is CASDQQGNPSGAFF. The CDR3 bases are TGTGCCAGCGATCAACAGGGGAACCCGTCTGGGGCTTTCTTT.

V and J are TRBV5-6 and TRBJ1-1; the D gene is possibly TRBD1 (6 bases). The V and J ends lost 2 bases and 0 bases respectively, with 17 bases between them. The CDR3 has 17 amino acids. CDR1 and CDR2 from the germline V gene are SGHDT and YYEEEE. CDR3 sequence (DNA): TGTGCCAGCAGCTTTCACCCCGGGGGCCTTTTGAACACTGAAGCTTTCTTT. Translated: CASSFHPGGLLNTEAFF.

This rearrangement joins TRBV6-4 to TRBJ2-3; D is unresolved. The CDR3 totals 15 residues. Germline assignment: CDR1 MRHNA and CDR2 SNTAGT. V was cut by 6 bases and J by 3 bases, with 16 bases left in between. DNA for the CDR3: TGTGCCAGCAGCGAGTTCCCGGGCGAAACAGATACGCAGTATTTT. Translated, it gives CASSEFPGETDTQYF.

The genes are TRBV19 and TRBJ1-1, with a possible D match to TRBD1 (5 bases). The CDR3 spans 13 residues. Germline assignment: CDR1 LNHDA and CDR2 SQIVND (reference sequence). The germline V and J ends were trimmed by 7 bases and 5 bases, with 14 bases remaining between them. The chain's CDR3 is CASTIWGGTEAFF. The CDR3 DNA is TGTGCCAGTACCATATGGGGGGGGACTGAAGCTTTCTTT.

V is TRBV4-2 and J is TRBJ2-1; D might be TRBD2 (5 bases). V lost 5 bases and J lost 6, with 11 bases in between. Germline V gene lookup returns CDR1 LGHNA and CDR2 YNFKEQ. The CDR3 sequence is 13 residues long. The CDR3 region has the DNA TGTGCCAGCAGCAAGGAGGTTCGCAATGAGCAGTTCTTC. It is translated as CASSKEVRNEQFF.

The chain recombines TRBV27 with TRBJ2-6; perhaps TRBD2 as D (6 bases). The germline V gene encodes CDR1 MNHEY and CDR2 SMNVEV (reference sequence). V lost 3 bases and J lost 3, with 12 bases in between. CDR3 length: 16 residues. This chain's CDR3 is CASSFVGGDGANVLTF. For the CDR3, the DNA is TGTGCCAGCAGTTTTGTAGGAGGGGATGGGGCCAACGTCCTGACTTTC.

This sequence joins TRBV7-2 and TRBJ2-4, with 8 bases matching TRBD1. The CDR3 is 16 amino acids. From germline, CDR1 is SGHTA and CDR2 FQGNSA. J gave up 7 bases and V 5 bases, and 13 bases lay outside the gene matches. The CDR3 coding sequence is TGTGCCAGCAGCCCCACATCGGACAGGGATCGGAACATTCAGTACTTC. This codes for CASSPTSDRDRNIQYF.

The chain combines TRBV14 with TRBJ1-2; possible D gene TRBD1, 5 bases. Trimming left V 3 bases short and J 5 bases short, with 19 bases between. The CDR3 is 16 amino acids. Germline CDR1 reads SGHDN; CDR2 reads FVKESK. For the CDR3, the DNA is TGTGCCAGCAGCCAGGACAACACGGCCAGCCTGTATGGCTACACCTTC. Translation: CASSQDNTASLYGYTF.

The chain links TRBV11-2 to TRBJ1-5, with D tentatively TRBD1 (5 bases). The germline gives CDR1 SGHAT, CDR2 FQNNGV. CDR3 size: 16 residues. V was pared by 5 bases and J by 2 bases, with 16 bases between. CDR3 sequence (DNA): TGTGCCAGCAGCATGGGTGAGGGGAGGCGCAATCAGCCCCAGCATTTT. Translating it yields CASSMGEGRRNQPQHF.

This chain connects TRBV11-2 to TRBJ1-1; a weak D match, TRBD1 (6 bases). V lost 3 bases and J lost 4, with 6 bases in between. Germline loops: CDR1 SGHAT, CDR2 FQNNGV. The CDR3 is 12 amino acids. The CDR3 sequence: CASSFRGTEAFF. CDR3 coding DNA: TGTGCCAGCAGCTTCAGGGGCACTGAAGCTTTCTTT.

The chain carries TRBV24-1 and TRBJ1-6; 7 bases fit TRBD1. In germline, CDR1 is KGHDR, CDR2 SFDVKD. The CDR3 contains 15 residues. V shed 7 bases and J 8 bases; nucleotides not matched to a gene: 10. The CDR3 reads CATRGIQGLYSPLHF. CDR3 DNA sequence: TGTGCCACCAGGGGTATACAGGGGTTGTATTCACCCCTCCACTTT.

This chain links TRBV5-1 with TRBJ2-5, with TRBD2 as a possible D gene (5 bases). Trimming took off 2 bases at V and 5 bases at J, with 16 bases between the two ends. The CDR3 consists of 15 residues. The germline gives CDR1 SGHRS, CDR2 YFSETQ. In DNA, the CDR3 is TGCGCCAGCAGCTTATCGGCCAGCGACTACGAGACCCAGTACTTC. This gives the protein CASSLSASDYETQYF.

This clone was counted only a few times. The chain joins TRBV4-3 to TRBJ1-6; D is unclear. Deletions cut 1 base from V and 13 bases from J, with 14 bases between. Germline CDR1 is LGHNA and CDR2 is YSLEER. CDR3 length: 14 amino acids. In DNA form, the CDR3 reads TGCGCCAGCAGCCAAGGGACCGCGGTAGGTCCCCTCCACTTT. It translates to CASSQGTAVGPLHF.

The chain recombines TRBV3-1 (or the pseudogene TRBV3-2) with TRBJ2-7; D might be TRBD1 (7 bases). The V end was cut by 11 bases, the J end by 0 bases, with 26 bases between. The CDR3 loop spans 17 amino acids. The germline V gene has CDR1 LGHDT and CDR2 YNNKEL (reference sequence). DNA of the CDR3: TGTGCCGGAGGGGGACAGAGAATTTTGGACTGCTCCTACGAGCAGTACGTC. It yields the protein CAGGGQRILDCSYEQYV.

Worth noting for this clone: The sample has other DNA sequences that encode this CDR3 too. The CDR3 nucleotides read TGTGCCAGCAGGAGGGGGGTTTCACCCCTCCACTTT. Residues: CASRRGVSPLHF. The V and J genes are TRBV2 and TRBJ1-6; D perhaps matches TRBD1 (6 bases). Germline V gene lookup returns CDR1 SNHLY and CDR2 FYNNEI. There are 12 residues in the CDR3. Trimming stripped 6 bases from V and 9 bases from J, with 9 bases between.

The V gene is TRBV5-1, the J gene TRBJ1-2; D is unclear. Deletions cut 0 bases from V and 8 bases from J, with 11 bases between. The germline V gene encodes CDR1 SGHRS and CDR2 YFSETQ. The CDR3 consists of 13 residues. The CDR3: CASSLAESGGYTF. CDR3 coding DNA: TGCGCCAGCAGCTTGGCCGAGAGTGGAGGCTACACCTTC.

V is TRBV14 and J is TRBJ2-3, with D perhaps TRBD1 (6 bases). Trimming removed 4 bases from V and 0 bases from J, with 14 bases in between. Germline V gene data show CDR1 as SGHDN and CDR2 as FVKESK. This CDR3 is built from 16 residues. CDR3: CASSPGQTTSTDTQYF. The CDR3 DNA follows: TGTGCCAGCAGCCCCGGACAGACAACTAGCACAGATACGCAGTATTTT.

V and J are TRBV14 and TRBJ1-5; 11 positions match TRBD1. The CDR3 extends over 19 amino acids. V was pared by 4 bases and J by 2 bases, with 13 bases of the junction left unmatched. Germline V CDR1 and CDR2: SGHDN, FVKESK. The CDR3 here is CASSRGTGGTYGGNQPQHF. CDR3 DNA sequence: TGTGCCAGCAGCCGGGGGACAGGGGGAACTTATGGCGGCAATCAGCCCCAGCATTTT.

The V call is TRBV6-2 or TRBV6-3, the J call TRBJ2-1; 13 nucleotides line up with TRBD2. This CDR3 region has 18 residues. Germline values: CDR1 MNHEY, CDR2 SVGEGT. The ends lost 2 bases at V and 4 bases at J; junction bases unmatched: 8. The CDR3 sequence: CASSYPRRGLAGYNEQFF. DNA for the CDR3: TGTGCCAGCAGTTACCCCAGACGGGGACTAGCGGGGTACAATGAGCAGTTCTTC.